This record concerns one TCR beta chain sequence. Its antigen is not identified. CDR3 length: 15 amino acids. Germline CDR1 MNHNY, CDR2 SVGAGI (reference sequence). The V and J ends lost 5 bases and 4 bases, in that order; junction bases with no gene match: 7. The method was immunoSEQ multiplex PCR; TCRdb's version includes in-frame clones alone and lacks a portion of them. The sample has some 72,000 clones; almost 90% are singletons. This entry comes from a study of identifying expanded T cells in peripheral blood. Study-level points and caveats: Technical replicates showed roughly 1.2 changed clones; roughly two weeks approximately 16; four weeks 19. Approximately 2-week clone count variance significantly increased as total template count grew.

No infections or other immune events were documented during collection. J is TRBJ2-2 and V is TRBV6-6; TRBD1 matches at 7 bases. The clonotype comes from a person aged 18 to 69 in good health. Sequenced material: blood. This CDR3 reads CASSQSDRVTGELFF. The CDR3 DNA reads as TGTGCCAGCAGTCAATCCGACAGGGTCACCGGGGAGCTGTTTTTT.